The 20 T cell receptor beta chains below were found in one sample sequenced in a study of a mutant IDH1 vaccine in newly diagnosed glioma. Sample time point: week 47, end of study. All doses held 300 ug of mutant IDH1 20-mer peptide, with topical imiquimod. No antigen has been identified for these receptors. Assay: immunoSEQ multiplex PCR; the TCRdb copy retains only in-frame clones and omits some. Of about 83,000 clones listed, 80% to 90% are singletons. The sample here was PBMCs, taken from a glioma patient whose treatment included an IDH1 peptide vaccine. The receptors originated from a man aged 35-49 years with glioma.

The CDR3 region has the DNA TGTGCCAGCAGAAACACAGGGGGCATTACTTCTGGGGCCAACGTCCTGACTTTC. Translation gives CASRNTGGITSGANVLTF. The J gene is TRBJ2-6, the V gene TRBV7-8, with 9 bases fitting TRBD1. The CDR3 is 18 amino acids. J was trimmed by 1 base and V by 6 bases; bases with no gene match: 10. Germline CDR1 reads SGHVS; CDR2 reads FQNEAQ.

CDR3 sequence (DNA): TGTGCCAGCAGTTTTCGACTAGCGGGAGGTCTCAATGAGCAGTTCTTC. Its translation is CASSFRLAGGLNEQFF. V and J are TRBV28 and TRBJ2-1; TRBD2 matches 13 bases. Trimming cost V 3 bases and J 6 bases; bases outside gene matches: 5. From germline, CDR1 is MDHEN and CDR2 SYDVKM. This CDR3 is built from 16 residues.

This clone came up once. The gene calls are TRBV7-9 and TRBJ2-1; 8 nucleotides align to TRBD2. V dropped 10 bases and J dropped 0; count of bases not matched to a gene: 17. Germline-derived CDR1 and CDR2 are SEHNR and FQNEAQ (reference sequence). CDR3 length: 18 residues. The CDR3: CATRGLRGATSSYNEQFF. The CDR3 coding sequence is TGTGCCACCCGAGGGTTGCGGGGGGCTACGAGCTCCTACAATGAGCAGTTCTTC.

This clone has only one observation. V is TRBV9 and J is TRBJ2-7; TRBD1 matches 8 bases. CDR1 SGDLS and CDR2 YYNGEE come from the germline V gene. V lost 0 bases and J lost 5; bases outside the gene matches: 13. The CDR3 spans 17 residues. CDR3 coding DNA: TGTGCCAGCAGCGTAGGCCACCGCGGACAGGGAGAGAACGAGCAGTACTTC. Amino acids: CASSVGHRGQGENEQYF.

V gene TRBV30 combines with J gene TRBJ1-5; 8 positions match TRBD1. Trimming at V came to 1 base and at J to 2 bases, leaving 4 bases not matched to a gene. Per germline, CDR1 GTSNPN and CDR2 SVGIG (reference sequence). The CDR3 runs 15 residues. CDR3: CAWSAQGAGNQPQHF. CDR3 in DNA: TGTGCCTGGAGTGCTCAGGGGGCAGGCAATCAGCCCCAGCATTTT.

V usage is TRBV5-1 and J usage is TRBJ2-7; 9 positions agree with TRBD2. Looked up from germline, CDR1 is SGHRS and CDR2 is YFSETQ. The CDR3 contains 18 residues. V lost 1 base, J lost 0 bases, and 11 bases stayed unmatched. The CDR3 DNA follows: TGCGCCAGCAGCTTGACCCCGCCCGGAGCGGGGGGCTCCTACGAGCAGTACTTC. This translates into CASSLTPPGAGGSYEQYF.

The chain joins TRBV7-2 to TRBJ2-5; D remains ambiguous. Germline V gives CDR1 SGHTA, CDR2 FQGNSA. V was shortened by 0 bases and J by 6 bases, with 5 bases between the two germline ends. The CDR3 spans 12 residues. The CDR3 loop is CASSLAGKTQYF. In DNA, the CDR3 is TGTGCCAGCAGCTTAGCCGGAAAGACCCAGTACTTC.

The chain employs TRBV27 and TRBJ2-7; the D is unclear. The V gene lost 4 bases and the J gene lost 2 bases, with 12 bases spanning the gap. There are 14 residues in the CDR3. Per germline, CDR1 MNHEY and CDR2 SMNVEV (reference sequence). CDR3 in DNA: TGTGCCAGCAGTTCCCCCTTAATACCCTACGAGCAGTACTTC. It specifies CASSSPLIPYEQYF.

The V and J genes are TRBV6-6 and TRBJ2-7, with D hard to call. Germline V gene data show CDR1 as MNHNY and CDR2 as SVGAGI (reference sequence). Trimming took off 0 bases at V and 3 bases at J, with 6 bases between the two ends. This CDR3 has 13 amino acids. In nucleotides, the CDR3 is TGTGCCAGCAGTTACTCAGCCCTCTACGAGCAGTACTTC. This gives the protein CASSYSALYEQYF.

The V gene is TRBV5-1, the J gene TRBJ2-2; D unresolved. The germline gives CDR1 SGHRS, CDR2 YFSETQ. Trimming left V 4 bases short and J 2 bases short, with 12 bases between. CDR3 length equals 15 residues. The DNA of the CDR3 is TGCGCCAGCAGCGTACGACCAGAAAACACCGGGGAGCTGTTTTTT. Residues: CASSVRPENTGELFF.

In its sample, this clone ranks as medium-sized. The chain links TRBV29-1 to TRBJ1-2, with 7 bases matching TRBD1. This CDR3 contains 14 residues. Germline assignment: CDR1 SQVTM and CDR2 ANQGSEA. The trim removed 3 bases at V and 4 bases at J, leaving 8 bases unmatched. CDR3 in DNA: TGCAGCGTTGAGGTATACAGGGGACCCTATGGCTACACCTTC. Residues: CSVEVYRGPYGYTF.

This clone appeared a single time. The chain links TRBV2 to TRBJ2-3, with 7 bases that match TRBD1. The germline gives CDR1 SNHLY, CDR2 FYNNEI. The CDR3 runs to 14 residues. Germline trimming cut 6 bases from V and 0 bases from J; bases unmatched to any gene: 3. The DNA of the CDR3 is TGTGCCAGCAGAATACAGGGGAGCACAGATACGCAGTATTTT. It translates to CASRIQGSTDTQYF.

The chain joins TRBV10-3 to TRBJ1-3; D call uncertain. The ends were cut back, 4 bases at V and 0 bases at J, with 10 bases in the middle. This CDR3 contains 15 residues. Germline CDR1 and CDR2: ENHRY and SYGVKD. CDR3 sequence: CAISGGTLSGNTIYF. CDR3 nucleotide sequence: TGTGCCATCAGTGGGGGTACCCTCTCTGGAAACACCATATATTTT.

V gene TRBV7-9 combines with J gene TRBJ2-7, with D perhaps being TRBD1 or TRBD2 (5 bases each). Trimming pared 3 bases from V and 3 bases from J, leaving 12 bases between. The CDR3 extends over 14 amino acids. Germline CDR1 and CDR2: SEHNR and FQNEAQ (reference sequence). The CDR3 DNA sequence: TGTGCCAGCAGCTTCGGGGCCGACAACTACGAGCAGTACTTC. This sequence encodes CASSFGADNYEQYF. The full variable domain, in which reference TRBV7-9 and TRBJ2-7 provide the parts outside the CDR3, is DTGVSQNPRHKITKRGQNVTFRCDPISEHNRLYWYRQTLGQGPEFLTYFQNEAQLEKSRLLSDRFSAERPKGSFSTLEIQRTEQGDSAMYLCASSFGADNYEQYFGPGTRLTVT.

The sample holds one count of this clone. The genes are TRBV6-5 and TRBJ1-1; unclear D gene. This CDR3 is built from 13 residues. Trimming stripped 5 bases from V and 3 bases from J, with 10 bases between. Germline V CDR1 and CDR2: MNHEY, SVGAGI. The CDR3 nucleotides read TGTGCCAGCAGTCCCGACCTGGACACTGAAGCTTTCTTT. Amino acid sequence: CASSPDLDTEAFF.

This clone was detected only once. This chain connects TRBV7-2 to TRBJ2-3; D unclear. CDR3 length: 13 amino acids. From germline, CDR1 is SGHTA and CDR2 FQGNSA. Deletions cut 2 bases from V and 4 bases from J, with 7 bases between. CDR3 bases: TGTGCCAGCAGCTTATCAGGAGCAGATACGCAGTATTTT. Protein: CASSLSGADTQYF.

The gene calls are TRBV6-1 and TRBJ1-5; tentatively, D is TRBD1 (5 bases). CDR1 MNHNS and CDR2 SASEGT come from the germline V gene. Trimming took 6 bases from V and 3 from J, leaving 12 bases between them. The CDR3 extends over 14 amino acids. CDR3 protein: CASRPGGTNQPQHF. Here the CDR3 DNA reads TGTGCCAGCAGACCGGGGGGTACCAATCAGCCCCAGCATTTT.

The gene calls are TRBV27 and TRBJ2-5; D is uncertain. Germline assignment: CDR1 MNHEY and CDR2 SMNVEV (reference sequence). The CDR3 extends over 13 amino acids. V lost 3 bases and J 2 bases, leaving 7 bases between the germline ends. CDR3 nucleotide sequence: TGTGCCAGCAGTTTCTTGTGGCAAGAGACCCAGTACTTC. Translation: CASSFLWQETQYF.

The rearrangement joins TRBV5-5 to TRBJ2-5; a possible D gene is TRBD2 (6 bases). The CDR3 extends over 17 amino acids. CDR1 SGHKS and CDR2 YYEKEE come from the germline V gene (reference sequence). Trimming left V 3 bases short and J 5 bases short, with 23 bases between. DNA for the CDR3: TGTGCCAGCAGCTCCACCCAAGGCGGGGTGGGGTTGGAGACCCAGTACTTC. This gives the protein CASSSTQGGVGLETQYF.

This clone was observed a handful of times. The chain employs TRBV7-9 and TRBJ1-2; D might be TRBD1 (5 bases). The V gene lost 1 base and the J gene lost 7 bases, with 10 bases spanning the gap. Germline-derived CDR1 and CDR2 are SEHNR and FQNEAQ (reference sequence). The CDR3 has 13 residues. CDR3 residues: CASSLGAGIGYTF. In nucleotides, the CDR3 is TGTGCCAGCAGCTTAGGCGCAGGGATTGGCTACACCTTC.